In this sample, the clone carrying this T cell receptor (beta chain) turned up many times. TCRbeta library construction was performed incorporating unique molecular identifiers. TCRdb analysed the PCR reads with MiXCR anew, one entry per CDR3 protein. The sample has approximately 590,000 distinct CDR3 sequences; more than 9% are singletons. This entry belongs to a study of T-cell reconstitution after alpha-beta-depleted transplantation in children. Germline CDR1 MNHNS, CDR2 SASEGT. There are 14 residues in the CDR3. The V and J ends lost 6 bases and 4 bases, in that order; junction bases with no gene match: 4.

Sequencing was performed on PBMCs from the stem cell graft donor, taken from the stem cell graft. This chain uses TRBV6-1 with TRBJ1-3, with 9 nucleotides matching TRBD1. The receptor comes from a human donor who donated a stem cell graft to a child with acute myeloid leukemia. CDR3 in DNA: TGTGCCAGCAGGACAGGGACAGGGGGAAACACCATATATTTT. It is translated as CASRTGTGGNTIYF.